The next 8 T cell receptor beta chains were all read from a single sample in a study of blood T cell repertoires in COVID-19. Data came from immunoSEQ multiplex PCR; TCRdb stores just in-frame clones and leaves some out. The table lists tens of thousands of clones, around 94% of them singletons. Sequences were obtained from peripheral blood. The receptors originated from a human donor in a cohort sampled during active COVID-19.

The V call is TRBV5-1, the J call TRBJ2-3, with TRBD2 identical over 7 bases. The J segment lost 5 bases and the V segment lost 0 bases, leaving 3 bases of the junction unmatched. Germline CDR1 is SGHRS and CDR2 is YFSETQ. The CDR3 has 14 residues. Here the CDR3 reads CASSLGGEGDTQYF. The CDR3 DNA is TGCGCCAGCAGCTTGGGTGGGGAGGGAGATACGCAGTATTTT.

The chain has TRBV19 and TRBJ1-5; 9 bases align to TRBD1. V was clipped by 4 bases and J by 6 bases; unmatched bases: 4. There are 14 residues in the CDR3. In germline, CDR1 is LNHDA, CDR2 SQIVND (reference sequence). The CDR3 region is CASSKTGGPQPQHF. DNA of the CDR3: TGTGCCAGTAGTAAGACAGGGGGGCCTCAGCCCCAGCATTTT.

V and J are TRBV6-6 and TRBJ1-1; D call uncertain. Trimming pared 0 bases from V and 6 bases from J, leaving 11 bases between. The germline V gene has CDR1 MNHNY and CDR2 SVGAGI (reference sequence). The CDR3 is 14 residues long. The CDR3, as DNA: TGTGCCAGCAGTTACTCTGCTGGCCAGGCTGAAGCTTTCTTT. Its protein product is CASSYSAGQAEAFF.

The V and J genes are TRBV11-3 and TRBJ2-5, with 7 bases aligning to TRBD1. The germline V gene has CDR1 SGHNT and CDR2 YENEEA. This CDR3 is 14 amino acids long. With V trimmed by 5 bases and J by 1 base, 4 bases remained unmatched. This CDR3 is CASSPRQGQETQYF. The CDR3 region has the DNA TGTGCCAGCAGCCCCCGACAGGGCCAAGAGACCCAGTACTTC.

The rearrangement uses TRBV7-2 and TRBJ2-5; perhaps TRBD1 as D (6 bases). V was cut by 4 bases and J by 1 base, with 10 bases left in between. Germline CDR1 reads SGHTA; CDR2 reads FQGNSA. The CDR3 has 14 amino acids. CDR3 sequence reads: CASSSQGIQETQYF. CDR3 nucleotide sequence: TGTGCCAGCAGCTCCCAGGGGATCCAAGAGACCCAGTACTTC.

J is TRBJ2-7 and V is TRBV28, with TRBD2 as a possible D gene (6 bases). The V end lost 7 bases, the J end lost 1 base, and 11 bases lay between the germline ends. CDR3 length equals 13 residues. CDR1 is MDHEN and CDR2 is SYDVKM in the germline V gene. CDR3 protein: CASTLGGSYEQYF. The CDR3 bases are TGTGCCAGCACCCTGGGGGGTTCCTACGAGCAGTACTTC.

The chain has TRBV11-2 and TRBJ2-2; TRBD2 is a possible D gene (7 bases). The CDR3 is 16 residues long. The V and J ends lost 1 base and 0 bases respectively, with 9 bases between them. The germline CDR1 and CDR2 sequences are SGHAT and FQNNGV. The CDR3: CASSLGGGTNTGELFF. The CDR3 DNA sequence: TGTGCCAGCAGCTTAGGCGGGGGCACGAACACCGGGGAGCTGTTTTTT.

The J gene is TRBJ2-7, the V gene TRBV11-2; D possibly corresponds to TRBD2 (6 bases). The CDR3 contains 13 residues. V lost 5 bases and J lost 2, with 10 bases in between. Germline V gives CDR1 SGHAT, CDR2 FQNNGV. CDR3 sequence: CASSRWGAYEQYF. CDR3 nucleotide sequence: TGTGCCAGCAGCCGGTGGGGGGCCTACGAGCAGTACTTC.